This T cell receptor (beta chain) was sequenced in a study of shared clonotypes between healthy human individuals. Overall study results and limits: Clonotype sharing among the donors was expected to vary with sequencing depth.

The CDR3 has 15 residues. Germline assignment: CDR1 MNHNS and CDR2 SASEGT. The V and J ends lost 3 bases and 2 bases respectively, with 11 bases between them. Only in-frame clones appear in the TCRdb table, and some are missing; sequencing was by immunoSEQ multiplex PCR. The repertoire consists of some 1.1 million clones, with around three quarters occurring once and the leading ten covering 0.89%. A few counts support this clone. Its antigen is not identified. Donors comprised healthy HIV-negative adults lacking recent acute infections or vaccinations. The chain couples TRBV6-1 to TRBJ1-3, with unresolved D. What was sequenced was memory CD4+ T cells from PBMCs. Subset: CD45RA-negative fraction. This sequence originates from a man younger than 35 in good health. Some clones in this sample may be carry-over from other donors' samples. CDR3 region: CASSDRTFTGNTIYF. DNA for the CDR3: TGTGCCAGCAGTGACCGCACTTTCACTGGAAACACCATATATTTT.